Presented here are 22 T cell receptor beta chains from one specimen sequenced in a study of spatial heterogeneity in lung cancer. Study-level results: Tumors with more nonsynonymous mutations had more expanded intratumoral alpha and beta TCRs.

TCRdb called the 5' RACE reads again in MiXCR, with one record for every CDR3 protein. The table shows 8,000 to 10,000 distinct CDR3 sequences, with about 6% occurring only once. These receptors have no known antigen. Time point denoted: sample taken at primary tumor resection. The starting material was lung tumor tissue, obtained at surgery. These receptors all come from a male donor with early-stage non-small cell lung cancer.

This clonotype ranks as medium-sized. The chain couples TRBV6-5 to TRBJ1-6; tentatively, D is TRBD1 (5 bases). V lost 0 bases and J lost 11, with 14 bases in between. The germline V gene encodes CDR1 MNHEY and CDR2 SVGAGI. The CDR3 runs 15 residues. The CDR3 nucleotides are TGTGCCAGCAGTTACTCCCGTCAGGGTGGGGCACCCCTCCACTTT. It encodes CASSYSRQGGAPLHF.

In its sample, this clonotype was seen many times. This chain uses TRBV2 with TRBJ2-4; unclear D gene. The CDR3 runs 15 residues. The germline V gene encodes CDR1 SNHLY and CDR2 FYNNEI. Trimming cost V 2 bases and J 4 bases, with 12 bases left between them. The CDR3 protein is CASSELGGPKNIQYF. The CDR3 DNA follows: TGTGCCAGCAGTGAATTGGGCGGCCCTAAAAACATTCAGTACTTC.

This clonotype was found many times. This chain connects TRBV9 to TRBJ2-2; 11 nucleotides align to TRBD1. This CDR3 spans 16 amino acids. Trimming cost V 4 bases and J 4 bases; bases outside gene matches: 6. Germline values: CDR1 SGDLS, CDR2 YYNGEE. In DNA, the CDR3 is TGTGCCAGCAGCCTATCCGGGACAGGGGGCACCGGGGAGCTGTTTTTT. Its translation: CASSLSGTGGTGELFF.

This clonotype was observed many times. The V call is TRBV29-1, the J call TRBJ2-5; D is perhaps TRBD2 (6 bases). Looked up from germline, CDR1 is SQVTM and CDR2 is ANQGSEA. The CDR3 extends over 12 amino acids. V was shortened by 7 bases and J by 1 base, with 10 bases between the two germline ends. The CDR3 region has the DNA TGCAGCGCCGCGGGACTCCAAGAGACCCAGTACTTC. Protein sequence: CSAAGLQETQYF.

The chain combines TRBV2 with TRBJ2-7; D may be TRBD2 (5 bases). This CDR3 spans 13 amino acids. Germline CDR1 SNHLY, CDR2 FYNNEI. V lost 2 bases, J lost 3 bases, and 8 bases lay in between. In DNA, the CDR3 is TGTGCCAGCAGTGAATTACGGGACTACGAGCAGTACTTC. It specifies CASSELRDYEQYF.

This clonotype showed up many times. The rearrangement joins TRBV28 to TRBJ1-2; 10 nucleotides agree with TRBD1. Germline values: CDR1 MDHEN, CDR2 SYDVKM. J lost 4 bases, V lost 6 bases, and 5 bases had no gene match. The CDR3 contains 14 residues. The DNA for the CDR3 is TGTGCCAGCAGAGGACAGGGGGTTTTCTATGGCTACACCTTC. Its translation: CASRGQGVFYGYTF.

This clonotype was picked up a small number of times. CDR3 region: CASSLEGGSSYNEQFF. The CDR3 nucleotides are TGTGCCAGCAGCTTAGAGGGGGGTAGCTCCTACAATGAGCAGTTCTTC. This rearrangement joins TRBV13 to TRBJ2-1; tentatively, D is TRBD1 or TRBD2 (6 bases each). Germline V CDR1 and CDR2: PRHDT, FYEKMQ (reference sequence). With 1 base removed from V and 0 bases from J, the gap between germline ends came to 10 bases. This CDR3 region has 16 residues.

This clonotype is categorized as medium-sized. V usage is TRBV20-1 and J usage is TRBJ1-1, with a weak D call TRBD1 (6 bases). Germline-derived CDR1 and CDR2 are DFQATT and SNEGSKA (reference sequence). This CDR3 is 14 amino acids long. With 0 bases removed from V and 4 bases from J, the gap between germline ends came to 12 bases. For the CDR3, the DNA is TGCAGTGCTAGAGATTCACAGGGCGCCACTGAAGCTTTCTTT. Protein: CSARDSQGATEAFF.

The chain carries TRBV20-1 and TRBJ2-7, with TRBD1 matching over 8 bases. V shed 6 bases, J shed 5 bases, and the junction held 9 bases outside the gene matches. Germline lookup yields CDR1 DFQATT and CDR2 SNEGSKA (reference sequence). This CDR3 region has 13 residues. CDR3 DNA sequence: TGCAGTGCCAAAGGACAGGGTAATAACGAGCAGTACTTC. Translated: CSAKGQGNNEQYF.

This clonotype was picked up a small number of times. The chain uses TRBV27 and TRBJ2-3; TRBD2 matches at 12 bases. The CDR3 loop spans 14 amino acids. V lost 8 bases and J lost 8; bases outside the gene matches: 8. Germline-derived CDR1 and CDR2 are MNHEY and SMNVEV (reference sequence). CDR3 amino acids: CASRLAGGLATQYF. CDR3 in DNA: TGTGCCAGCCGCCTAGCGGGAGGGTTGGCTACGCAGTATTTT.

On this clonotype itself: Germline is not matched at one junction end, which may reflect a read error. CDR3 residues: CANSSSYENTEAFF. The CDR3 bases are TGTGCCAACAGTTCCTCGTACGAGAACACTGAAGCTTTCTTT. The J gene is TRBJ1-1, the V gene TRBV6-4; D is uncertain. The CDR3 runs to 14 residues. Germline V gene data show CDR1 as MRHNA and CDR2 as SNTAGT.

At least ten counts were recorded for this clonotype. The chain is built from TRBV27 and TRBJ2-1; TRBD2 matches at 9 bases. With 4 bases clipped from V and 10 bases from J, the junction kept 8 bases outside the gene matches. CDR1 is MNHEY, CDR2 SMNVEV, per germline (reference sequence). The CDR3 has 14 residues. This CDR3 reads CASSYKAGGWEQFF. The CDR3, as DNA: TGTGCCAGCAGTTATAAAGCGGGGGGTTGGGAGCAGTTCTTC.

This clonotype was counted ten times or more. The chain uses TRBV2 and TRBJ1-3; D ambiguous. V gave up 7 bases and J gave up 3 bases, with 10 bases separating them. This CDR3 spans 13 amino acids. Germline CDR1 is SNHLY and CDR2 is FYNNEI. CDR3 loop: CASILDVGNTIYF. The DNA of the CDR3 is TGTGCCAGCATCCTGGACGTTGGAAACACCATATATTTT. Full variable domain (remainder filled in from reference TRBV2 and TRBJ1-3): EPEVTQTPSHQVTQMGQEVILRCVPISNHLYFYWYRQILGQKVEFLVSFYNNEISEKSEIFDDQFSVERPDGSNFTLKIRSTKLEDSAMYFCASILDVGNTIYFGEGSWLTVV.

This clonotype was seen ten or more times. This rearrangement joins TRBV10-2 to TRBJ2-2, with 7 bases lining up with TRBD1. The V gene's germline CDR1 is WSHSY and CDR2 SAAADI. J lost 0 bases, V lost 9 bases, and 4 bases had no gene match. CDR3 length: 14 residues. CDR3 in DNA: TGCGCCAGTATCGGGACAGCGAACACCGGGGAGCTGTTTTTT. Amino acid sequence: CASIGTANTGELFF.

This clonotype was seen ten or more times. The chain has TRBV6-1 and TRBJ2-2; D may correspond to TRBD1 or TRBD2 (5 bases each). This CDR3 comprises 14 residues. Germline CDR1 and CDR2: MNHNS and SASEGT. V lost 5 bases, J lost 1 base, and 8 bases lay in between. The CDR3 DNA is TGTGCCAGCAGTCCGGGACGGAACACCGGGGAGCTGTTTTTT. It yields the protein CASSPGRNTGELFF.

This clonotype was seen repeatedly, ten times or more. This chain links TRBV12-3 or TRBV12-4 with TRBJ1-2; TRBD1 aligns across 10 bases. V lost 5 bases and J lost 5; bases outside the gene matches: 8. The CDR3 consists of 15 residues. This CDR3 is CASSRQGASWYGYTF. CDR3 bases: TGTGCCAGCAGTAGACAGGGGGCGTCTTGGTATGGCTACACCTTC.

This clonotype was picked up many times. V usage is TRBV7-9 and J usage is TRBJ2-7; 9 bases match TRBD1. Trimming took 5 bases from V and 6 from J; bases not matched to a gene: 11. The CDR3 contains 15 residues. Germline loops: CDR1 SEHNR, CDR2 FQNEAQ (reference sequence). The CDR3 reads CASSDWTGAQCEQYF. The CDR3 DNA is TGTGCCAGCAGCGACTGGACAGGGGCCCAGTGCGAGCAGTACTTC. Looking up the rest from reference TRBV7-9 and TRBJ2-7 gives the full variable domain: DTGVSQNPRHKITKRGQNVTFRCDPISEHNRLYWYRQTLGQGPEFLTYFQNEAQLEKSRLLSDRFSAERPKGSFSTLEIQRTEQGDSAMYLCASSDWTGAQCEQYFGPGTRLTVT.

This clonotype showed up many times. Sequence at one end of the junction differs from germline and may be a read error. Here the CDR3 reads CASSSDRGQGTQYF. DNA of the CDR3: TGTGCCAGCAGTTCCGACAGGGGGCAAGGGACCCAGTACTTC. J is TRBJ2-5 and V is TRBV27; 10 bases are a match to TRBD1. This CDR3 has 14 amino acids. Per the germline V gene, CDR1 is MNHEY and CDR2 is SMNVEV (reference sequence).

This clonotype was detected ten times or more. The gene calls are TRBV12-3 or TRBV12-4 and TRBJ2-1, with D perhaps TRBD2 (6 bases). V was cut by 1 base and J by 6 bases, with 10 bases left in between. This CDR3 region has 14 residues. The DNA of the CDR3 is TGTGCCAGCAGTTTAGATTCTAGCGCCAATGAGCAGTTCTTC. This translates into CASSLDSSANEQFF.

This clonotype appeared many times. The chain couples TRBV24-1 to TRBJ1-3; D possibly corresponds to TRBD1 (5 bases). V was cut by 9 bases and J by 4 bases, with 12 bases left in between. CDR3 size: 13 residues. Per the germline V gene, CDR1 is KGHDR and CDR2 is SFDVKD. For the CDR3, the DNA is TGTGCCACCTCCGGGACCCTAGGAAACACCATATATTTT. Protein: CATSGTLGNTIYF.

This clonotype is deemed large. The rearrangement uses TRBV24-1 and TRBJ2-1, with a possible D match to TRBD1 (6 bases). The V and J ends lost 4 bases and 2 bases respectively, with 14 bases between them. This CDR3 spans 16 amino acids. The germline V gene encodes CDR1 KGHDR and CDR2 SFDVKD. CDR3 loop: CATSDSLRTAYNEQFF. CDR3 DNA sequence: TGTGCCACCAGTGACTCCCTTCGGACAGCCTACAATGAGCAGTTCTTC.

This clonotype is deemed medium-sized. The genes are TRBV7-2 and TRBJ1-2; the match to TRBD1 covers 8 bases. The trim removed 1 base at V and 0 bases at J, leaving 4 bases unmatched. This CDR3 comprises 16 residues. CDR1 SGHTA and CDR2 FQGNSA come from the germline V gene. As DNA, the CDR3 is TGTGCCAGCAGCTTAGTCCCACAGGGGGCTAACTATGGCTACACCTTC. This gives the protein CASSLVPQGANYGYTF.